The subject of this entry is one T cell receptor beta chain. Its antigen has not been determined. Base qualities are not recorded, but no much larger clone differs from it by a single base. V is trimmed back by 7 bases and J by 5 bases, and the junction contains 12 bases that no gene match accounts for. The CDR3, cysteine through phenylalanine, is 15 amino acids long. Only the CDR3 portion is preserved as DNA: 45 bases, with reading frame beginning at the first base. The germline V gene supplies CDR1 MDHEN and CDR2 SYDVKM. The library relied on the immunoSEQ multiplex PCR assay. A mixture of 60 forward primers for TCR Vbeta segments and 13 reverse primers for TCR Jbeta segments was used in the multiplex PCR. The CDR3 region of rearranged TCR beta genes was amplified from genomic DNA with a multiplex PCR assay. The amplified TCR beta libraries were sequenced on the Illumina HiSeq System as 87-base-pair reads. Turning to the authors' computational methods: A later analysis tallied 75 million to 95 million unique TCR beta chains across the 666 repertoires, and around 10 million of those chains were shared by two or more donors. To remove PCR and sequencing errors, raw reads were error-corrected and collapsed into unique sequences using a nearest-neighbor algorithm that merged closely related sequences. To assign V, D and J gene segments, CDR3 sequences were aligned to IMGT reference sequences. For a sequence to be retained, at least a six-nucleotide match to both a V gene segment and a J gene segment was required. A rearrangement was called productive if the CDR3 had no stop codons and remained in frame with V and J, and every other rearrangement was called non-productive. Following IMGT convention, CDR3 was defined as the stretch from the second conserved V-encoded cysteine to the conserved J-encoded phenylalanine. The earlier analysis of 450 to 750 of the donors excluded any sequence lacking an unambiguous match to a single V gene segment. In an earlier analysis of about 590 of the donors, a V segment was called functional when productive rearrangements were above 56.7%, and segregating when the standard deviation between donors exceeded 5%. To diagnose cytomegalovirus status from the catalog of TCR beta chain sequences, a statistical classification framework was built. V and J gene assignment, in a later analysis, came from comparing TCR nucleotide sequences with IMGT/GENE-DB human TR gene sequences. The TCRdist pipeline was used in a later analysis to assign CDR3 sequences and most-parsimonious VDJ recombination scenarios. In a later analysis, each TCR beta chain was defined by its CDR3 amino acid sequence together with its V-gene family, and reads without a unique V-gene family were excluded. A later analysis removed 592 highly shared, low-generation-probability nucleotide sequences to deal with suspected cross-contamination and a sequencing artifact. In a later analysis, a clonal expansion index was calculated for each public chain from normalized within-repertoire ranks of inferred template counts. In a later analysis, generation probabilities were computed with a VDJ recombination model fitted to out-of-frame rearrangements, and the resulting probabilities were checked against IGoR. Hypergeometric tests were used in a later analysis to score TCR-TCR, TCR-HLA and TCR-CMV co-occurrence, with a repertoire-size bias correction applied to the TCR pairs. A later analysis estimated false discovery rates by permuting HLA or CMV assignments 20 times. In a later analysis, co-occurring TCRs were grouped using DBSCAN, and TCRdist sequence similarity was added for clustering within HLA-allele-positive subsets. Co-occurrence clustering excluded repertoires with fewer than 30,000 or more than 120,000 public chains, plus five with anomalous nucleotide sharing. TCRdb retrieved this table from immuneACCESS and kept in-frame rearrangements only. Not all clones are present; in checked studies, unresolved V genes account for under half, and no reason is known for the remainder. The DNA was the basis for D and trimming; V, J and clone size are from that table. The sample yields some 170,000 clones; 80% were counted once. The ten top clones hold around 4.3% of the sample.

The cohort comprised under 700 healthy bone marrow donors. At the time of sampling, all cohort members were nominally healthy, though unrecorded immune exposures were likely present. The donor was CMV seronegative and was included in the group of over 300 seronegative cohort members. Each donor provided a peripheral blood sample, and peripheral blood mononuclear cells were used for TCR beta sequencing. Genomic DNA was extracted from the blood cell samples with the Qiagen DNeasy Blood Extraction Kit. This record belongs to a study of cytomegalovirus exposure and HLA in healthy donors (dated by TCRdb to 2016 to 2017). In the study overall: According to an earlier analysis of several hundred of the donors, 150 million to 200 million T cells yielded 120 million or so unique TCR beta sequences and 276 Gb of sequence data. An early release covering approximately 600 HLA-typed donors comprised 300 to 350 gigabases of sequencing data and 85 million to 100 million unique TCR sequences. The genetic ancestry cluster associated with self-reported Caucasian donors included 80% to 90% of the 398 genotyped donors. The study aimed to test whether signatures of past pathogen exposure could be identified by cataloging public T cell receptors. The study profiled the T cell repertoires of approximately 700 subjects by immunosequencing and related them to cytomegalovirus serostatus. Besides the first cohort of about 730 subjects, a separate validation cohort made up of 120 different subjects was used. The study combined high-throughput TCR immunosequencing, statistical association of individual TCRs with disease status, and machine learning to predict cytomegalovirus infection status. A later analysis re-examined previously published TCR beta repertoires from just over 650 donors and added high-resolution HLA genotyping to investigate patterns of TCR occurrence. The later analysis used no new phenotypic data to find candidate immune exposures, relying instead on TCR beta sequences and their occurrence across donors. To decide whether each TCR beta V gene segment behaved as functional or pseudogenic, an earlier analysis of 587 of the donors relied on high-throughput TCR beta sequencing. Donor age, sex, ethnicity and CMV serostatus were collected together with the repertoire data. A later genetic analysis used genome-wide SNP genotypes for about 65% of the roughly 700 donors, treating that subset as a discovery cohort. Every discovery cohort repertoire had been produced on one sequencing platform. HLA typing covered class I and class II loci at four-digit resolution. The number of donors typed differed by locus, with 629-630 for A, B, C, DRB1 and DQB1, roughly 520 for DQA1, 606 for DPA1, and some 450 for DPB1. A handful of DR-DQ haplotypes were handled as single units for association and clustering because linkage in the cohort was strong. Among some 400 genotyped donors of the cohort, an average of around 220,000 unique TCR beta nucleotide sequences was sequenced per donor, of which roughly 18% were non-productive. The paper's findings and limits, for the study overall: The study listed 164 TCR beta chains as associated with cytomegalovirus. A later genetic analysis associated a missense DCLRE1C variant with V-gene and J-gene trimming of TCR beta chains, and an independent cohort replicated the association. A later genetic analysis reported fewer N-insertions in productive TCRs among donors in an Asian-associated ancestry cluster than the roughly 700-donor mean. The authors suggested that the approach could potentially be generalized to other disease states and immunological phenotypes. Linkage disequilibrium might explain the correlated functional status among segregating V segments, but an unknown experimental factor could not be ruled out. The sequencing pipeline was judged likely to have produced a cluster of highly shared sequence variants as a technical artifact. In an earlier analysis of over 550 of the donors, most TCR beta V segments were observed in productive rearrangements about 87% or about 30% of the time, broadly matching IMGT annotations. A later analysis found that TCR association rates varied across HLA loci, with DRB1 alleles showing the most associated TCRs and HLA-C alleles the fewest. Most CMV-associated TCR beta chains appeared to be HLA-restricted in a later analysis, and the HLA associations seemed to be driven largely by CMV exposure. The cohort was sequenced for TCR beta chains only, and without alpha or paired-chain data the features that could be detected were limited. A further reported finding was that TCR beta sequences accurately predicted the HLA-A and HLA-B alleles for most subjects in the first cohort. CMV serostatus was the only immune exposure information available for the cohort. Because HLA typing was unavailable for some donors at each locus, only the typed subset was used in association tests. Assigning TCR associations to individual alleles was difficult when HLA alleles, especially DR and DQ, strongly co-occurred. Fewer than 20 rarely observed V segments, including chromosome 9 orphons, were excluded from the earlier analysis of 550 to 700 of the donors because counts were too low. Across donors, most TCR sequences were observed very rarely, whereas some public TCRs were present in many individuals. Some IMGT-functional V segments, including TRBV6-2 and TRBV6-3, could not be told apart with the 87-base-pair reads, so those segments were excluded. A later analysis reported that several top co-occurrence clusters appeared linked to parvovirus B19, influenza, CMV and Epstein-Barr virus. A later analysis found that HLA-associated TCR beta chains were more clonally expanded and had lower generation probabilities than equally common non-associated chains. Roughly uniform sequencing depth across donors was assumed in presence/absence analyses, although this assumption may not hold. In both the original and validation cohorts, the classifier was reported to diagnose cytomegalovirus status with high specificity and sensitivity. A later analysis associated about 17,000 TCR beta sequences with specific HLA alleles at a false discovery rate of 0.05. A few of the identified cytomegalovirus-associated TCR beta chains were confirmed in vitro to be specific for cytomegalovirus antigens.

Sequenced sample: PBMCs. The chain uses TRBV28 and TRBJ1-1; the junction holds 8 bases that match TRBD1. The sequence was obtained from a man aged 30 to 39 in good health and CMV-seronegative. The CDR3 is CASNTGGGRGTEAFF. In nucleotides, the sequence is TGTGCCAGCAACACAGGGGGGGGGCGAGGAACTGAAGCTTTCTTT.